This TCR beta chain was obtained from a study of blood T cells in healthy people across ages. Study-level points and caveats: Changes seen in expanded clonotypes were possibly confounded by donor CMV status left unknown.

About this clonotype: The antigen remains undetermined.

CDR3 size: 14 residues. Trimming removed 2 bases at V and 4 bases at J, with 9 bases between. CDR1 and CDR2 from the germline V gene are MNHEY and SMNVEV (reference sequence). The authors ran a second PCR of about 6 to 11 cycles using a sample-barcoded 5' primer and a J-beta primer mix. TCRdb itself ran the 5' RACE reads through MiXCR, one entry per CDR3 protein. This table has about 640,000 distinct CDR3 sequences, 45% to 65% appearing once. The chain carries TRBV27 and TRBJ1-5, with D unclear. The receptor comes from a man aged 55 to 70 in good health. Sequenced input: blood. In nucleotides, the CDR3 is TGTGCCAGCAGTTTAGCGCGGCTAAATCAGCCCCAGCATTTT. Residues: CASSLARLNQPQHF.